Presented here are 14 T cell receptor beta chains from one specimen sequenced in a study of T-cell reconstitution after alpha-beta-depleted transplantation in children. Library preparation (for TCRbeta) was performed with unique molecular identifiers. TCRdb analysed the PCR reads with MiXCR anew, one entry per CDR3 protein. The profile covers a few hundred thousand distinct CDR3 sequences, with under 13% appearing a single time and 28% taken by the ten largest. Source: PBMCs, taken before TCRalphabeta/CD19-depleted stem cell transplant. These receptors all come from a child less than two years old with acute myeloid leukemia, due to receive a stem cell transplant.

This clonotype occurred many times. The V gene is TRBV6-6, the J gene TRBJ1-2; D not resolved. V lost 6 bases and J lost 10, with 15 bases in between. CDR1 and CDR2 from the germline V gene are MNHNY and SVGAGI (reference sequence). This CDR3 has 12 amino acids. The CDR3 region is CASRWDQKPYTF. The CDR3 DNA reads TGTGCCAGCAGGTGGGATCAAAAGCCCTACACCTTC.

With regard to this clonotype: A much larger clone differs from this one at a single base, so this may be a read error. The rearrangement joins TRBV28 to TRBJ1-1; D call uncertain. With 8 bases removed from V and 5 bases from J, the gap between germline ends came to 9 bases. The CDR3 has 11 residues. Germline loops: CDR1 MDHEN, CDR2 SYDVKM. This chain's CDR3 is CASLEYTEAFF. The CDR3 DNA is TGTGCCAGCCTCGAGTATACTGAAGCTTTCTTT.

This clonotype was found many times. The CDR3 protein is CASSLPSSGTYNEQFF. The CDR3 nucleotides read TGTGCCAGCAGCTTACCCTCTAGCGGCACCTACAATGAGCAGTTCTTC. The chain combines TRBV5-5 with TRBJ2-1, with 7 bases matching TRBD2. The germline V gene encodes CDR1 SGHKS and CDR2 YYEKEE (reference sequence). Trimming took 2 bases from V and 2 from J; bases not matched to a gene: 7. The CDR3 covers 16 residues.

In regard to this clonotype: Possible read error: a much larger clone is one base away. The V and J genes are TRBV18 and TRBJ1-2; D is unresolved. The V gene's germline CDR1 is KGHSH and CDR2 LQKENI. The CDR3 has 15 residues. The CDR3 coding sequence is TGTGCCAGCTCACCACCACTCCAGTTCTATTCTGGCGACACCTTC. Its translation: CASSPPLQFYSGDTF.

In its sample, this clonotype was seen many times. The V gene is TRBV5-1, the J gene TRBJ2-1, with D perhaps matching TRBD2 (7 bases). V lost 3 bases and J 0 bases, leaving 13 bases between the germline ends. Germline V gives CDR1 SGHRS, CDR2 YFSETQ. The CDR3 extends over 16 amino acids. The CDR3 DNA sequence: TGCGCCAGCAGCTCGTTAAGGGGGGGCTCCTACAATGAGCAGTTCTTC. It is translated as CASSSLRGGSYNEQFF.

Ten or more counts support this clonotype. This chain connects TRBV5-6 to TRBJ2-5, with unresolved D. The CDR3 is made up of 12 amino acids. Trimming shortened V by 2 bases and J by 7 bases, and 9 bases separated the two germline ends. CDR1 SGHDT and CDR2 YYEEEE come from the germline V gene. The CDR3 nucleotides are TGTGCCAGCAGCTTCGAGAAAACGACCCAGTACTTC. This codes for CASSFEKTTQYF.

This clonotype was seen at least ten times. The CDR3 nucleotides are TGTGCCAGCAGCCAAGCTTGGGTAGCGGGCAACTCTGGGGCCAACGTCCTGACTTTC. Its protein product is CASSQAWVAGNSGANVLTF. This sequence joins TRBV4-2 and TRBJ2-6, with 7 bases identical to TRBD2. V shed 1 base and J 0 bases; nucleotides not matched to a gene: 9. CDR3 length: 19 residues. Germline V CDR1 and CDR2: LGHNA, YNFKEQ.

This clonotype was found many times. V and J are TRBV4-3 and TRBJ2-7; D call uncertain. V was cut by 0 bases and J by 6 bases, with 15 bases left in between. The CDR3 runs 15 residues. Germline V lookup: CDR1 LGHNA, CDR2 YSLEER. The CDR3 here is CASSQDPFSSTEQYF. DNA of the CDR3: TGCGCCAGCAGCCAAGATCCTTTTAGTAGCACCGAGCAGTACTTC.

The table lists this clonotype with many counts. The chain uses TRBV3-1 and TRBJ2-1; no clear D. The CDR3 is 15 residues long. Germline V gives CDR1 LGHDT, CDR2 YNNKEL (reference sequence). V was clipped by 6 bases and J by 3 bases, with 15 bases between them. CDR3 residues: CASSPGSTLYNEQFF. In DNA form, the CDR3 reads TGTGCCAGCAGTCCCGGTAGTACCCTCTACAATGAGCAGTTCTTC.

This clonotype came up many times. The chain links TRBV7-2 to TRBJ2-7; no firm D call. The CDR3 has 15 residues. From germline, CDR1 is SGHTA and CDR2 FQGNSA. V was cut by 1 base and J by 0 bases, with 10 bases left in between. For the CDR3, the DNA is TGTGCCAGCAGCTTAGGATACCAGAGCTCCTACGAGCAGTACTTC. This codes for CASSLGYQSSYEQYF.

This clonotype was seen at least ten times. The chain combines TRBV28 with TRBJ2-7, with D unclear. The CDR3 totals 17 residues. V was cut by 6 bases and J by 2 bases, with 23 bases left in between. CDR1 MDHEN and CDR2 SYDVKM come from the germline V gene. The CDR3 is CASSLHLGPPGTYEQYF. CDR3 bases: TGTGCCAGCAGCCTGCACCTTGGACCGCCCGGAACCTACGAGCAGTACTTC.

This clonotype was seen repeatedly, ten times or more. CDR3 region: CASRLRDKNNEQFF. The DNA of the CDR3 is TGTGCCAGCAGACTCCGGGACAAGAACAATGAGCAGTTCTTC. The rearrangement links TRBV28 to TRBJ2-1, with D perhaps matching TRBD1 (6 bases). The CDR3 totals 14 residues. V lost 6 bases, J lost 5 bases, and 14 bases lay in between. Germline-derived CDR1 and CDR2 are MDHEN and SYDVKM.

The CDR3 protein is CASSYPQLIYEQYF. The CDR3 region has the DNA TGTGCCAGCAGTTACCCCCAGTTAATCTACGAGCAGTACTTC. The chain uses TRBV28 and TRBJ2-7; no clear D. This CDR3 spans 14 amino acids. V shed 4 bases and J shed 3 bases, with 13 bases lying between them. Germline V gene data show CDR1 as MDHEN and CDR2 as SYDVKM.

A word on this clonotype: At one end the junction does not follow the germline gene, possibly because of a read error. The rearrangement links TRBV5-3 to TRBJ2-7; TRBD2 matches 10 bases. TRBV5-3 belongs to the ORF category, with a function that is uncertain. The CDR3 runs to 17 residues. Written as DNA, the CDR3 is TGTGCCCTCCCGCAGGGGAACCTAGCGGGGGACCCCTACGGGCAGTACTTC. Its protein product is CALPQGNLAGDPYGQYF.